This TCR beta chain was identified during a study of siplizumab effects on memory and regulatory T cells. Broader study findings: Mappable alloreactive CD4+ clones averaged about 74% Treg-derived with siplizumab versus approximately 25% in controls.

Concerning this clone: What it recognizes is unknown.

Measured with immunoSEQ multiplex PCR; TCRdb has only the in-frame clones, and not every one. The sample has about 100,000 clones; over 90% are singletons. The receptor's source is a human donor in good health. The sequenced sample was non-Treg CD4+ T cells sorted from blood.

The DNA of the CDR3 is TGTGCCAGTAGTATAGTCGGCCAGGCGAACACTGAAGCTTTCTTT. This encodes CASSIVGQANTEAFF. The chain combines TRBV19 with TRBJ1-1; D ambiguous. Looked up from germline, CDR1 is LNHDA and CDR2 is SQIVND (reference sequence). This CDR3 has 15 residues. Trimming cost V 1 base and J 1 base, with 10 bases left between them.